Listed below are T cell receptor beta chains from one sample, sequenced in a study. TCRdb re-derived calls from the RT-PCR reads in MiXCR, one entry per CDR3 protein. Seen here are hundreds of thousands of distinct CDR3 sequences, 14% observed once, and the top ten hold 3% to 4.5%. Input material: memory CD4+ T cells from blood. The receptor source for this set is a female donor in good health, serving as a healthy control. Both conserved end residues are part of each CDR3. Fields, in order: CDR3 protein, CDR3 DNA, clone size, J gene, CDR3 length, D gene, V gene. A D gene is named only where the DNA matches it firmly. For some rows the clone size is stated as once, few or many, or as a class when expanded; others skip it.

cdr3_aa: CASSQPGEVAGELFF; cdr3_nt: TGCGCCAGCAGCCAACCAGGGGAGGTGGCCGGGGAGCTGTTTTTT; clone_size: few; j_call: TRBJ2-2; cdr3_length: 15; d_call: .; v_call: TRBV4-1
cdr3_aa: CASSYSTGTEAFF; cdr3_nt: TGTGCCAGCAGTTACTCGACGGGCACTGAAGCTTTCTTT; clone_size: many; j_call: TRBJ1-1; cdr3_length: 13; d_call: .; v_call: TRBV6-5
cdr3_aa: CSAPSGTGADTQYF; cdr3_nt: TGCAGTGCTCCTAGCGGGACCGGGGCAGATACGCAGTATTTT; clone_size: many; j_call: TRBJ2-3; cdr3_length: 14; d_call: TRBD2; v_call: TRBV20-1
cdr3_aa: CASSQAGGHTEAFF; cdr3_nt: TGCGCCAGCAGCCAAGCGGGGGGGCACACTGAAGCTTTCTTT; clone_size: .; j_call: TRBJ1-1; cdr3_length: 14; d_call: .; v_call: TRBV4-3
cdr3_aa: CSAEPGSGNQPQHF; cdr3_nt: TGCAGTGCTGAGCCCGGCAGTGGCAATCAGCCCCAGCATTTT; clone_size: many; j_call: TRBJ1-5; cdr3_length: 14; d_call: .; v_call: TRBV20-1
cdr3_aa: CASSLPSGTGSYGYTF; cdr3_nt: TGCGCCAGCAGCTTACCGTCCGGGACAGGTTCCTATGGCTACACCTTC; clone_size: .; j_call: TRBJ1-2; cdr3_length: 16; d_call: TRBD1; v_call: TRBV5-1
cdr3_aa: CASSRWTSGRVNEQFF; cdr3_nt: TGTGCCAGCAGCCGCTGGACTAGCGGGAGAGTGAATGAGCAGTTCTTC; clone_size: .; j_call: TRBJ2-1; cdr3_length: 16; d_call: TRBD2; v_call: TRBV6-2/TRBV6-3
cdr3_aa: CASSRSSGGAYNEQFF; cdr3_nt: TGTGCCAGCAGTCGATCTAGCGGGGGGGCGTATAATGAGCAGTTCTTC; clone_size: many; j_call: TRBJ2-1; cdr3_length: 16; d_call: TRBD2; v_call: TRBV6-4
cdr3_aa: CSPLGQNTEAFF; cdr3_nt: TGCAGTCCCTTGGGACAGAACACTGAAGCTTTCTTT; clone_size: few; j_call: TRBJ1-1; cdr3_length: 12; d_call: .; v_call: TRBV20-1
cdr3_aa: CASSPISSPYEQYF; cdr3_nt: TGCGCCAGCAGCCCCATCTCATCGCCGTACGAGCAGTACTTC; clone_size: few; j_call: TRBJ2-7; cdr3_length: 14; d_call: .; v_call: TRBV5-1
cdr3_aa: CASRQVNYGYTF; cdr3_nt: TGTGCCAGCAGACAGGTGAACTATGGCTACACCTTC; clone_size: many; j_call: TRBJ1-2; cdr3_length: 12; d_call: .; v_call: TRBV6-5
cdr3_aa: CASSLVGVVYEQYF; cdr3_nt: TGTGCCAGCAGCTTAGTAGGGGTTGTATACGAGCAGTACTTC; clone_size: .; j_call: TRBJ2-7; cdr3_length: 14; d_call: .; v_call: TRBV11-2
cdr3_aa: CASSLGPLLADTQYF; cdr3_nt: TGTGCCAGCAGCTTAGGACCCCTATTGGCAGATACGCAGTATTTT; clone_size: .; j_call: TRBJ2-3; cdr3_length: 15; d_call: .; v_call: TRBV5-4
cdr3_aa: CASSPLDRWPIGVGAGELFF; cdr3_nt: TGTGCCAGCAGTCCCCTCGACAGATGGCCGATTGGGGTTGGCGCCGGGGAGCTGTTTTTT; clone_size: few; j_call: TRBJ2-2; cdr3_length: 20; d_call: .; v_call: TRBV6-5
cdr3_aa: CASTDTGGKFEAFF; cdr3_nt: TGTGCCAGCACCGATACAGGGGGCAAATTCGAAGCTTTCTTT; clone_size: few; j_call: TRBJ1-1; cdr3_length: 14; d_call: TRBD1; v_call: TRBV6-1
cdr3_aa: CASSTGTGPDTQYF; cdr3_nt: TGTGCCAGCAGTACCGGGACAGGCCCAGATACGCAGTATTTT; clone_size: many; j_call: TRBJ2-3; cdr3_length: 14; d_call: TRBD1; v_call: TRBV12-3/TRBV12-4
cdr3_aa: CSAPAPGQGSNEQYF; cdr3_nt: TGCAGTGCGCCGGCACCGGGACAGGGTTCCAACGAGCAGTACTTC; clone_size: few; j_call: TRBJ2-7; cdr3_length: 15; d_call: TRBD1; v_call: TRBV20-1
cdr3_aa: CASSSPGQGSYEQYF; cdr3_nt: TGTGCCAGCAGTTCGCCGGGACAAGGATCCTACGAGCAGTACTTC; clone_size: many; j_call: TRBJ2-7; cdr3_length: 15; d_call: .; v_call: TRBV28
cdr3_aa: CASSSPGAGGWFEQYF; cdr3_nt: TGTGCCAGCAGTTCCCCTGGGGCAGGGGGTTGGTTCGAGCAGTACTTC; clone_size: .; j_call: TRBJ2-7; cdr3_length: 16; d_call: TRBD1; v_call: TRBV6-1
cdr3_aa: CTRGQGALVAFF; cdr3_nt: TGCACTCGCGGACAGGGGGCTCTCGTAGCTTTCTTT; clone_size: many; j_call: TRBJ1-1; cdr3_length: 12; d_call: TRBD1; v_call: TRBV20-1
cdr3_aa: CARNSGTPNQFF; cdr3_nt: TGCGCCAGAAACTCCGGGACCCCGAACCAGTTCTTC; clone_size: few; j_call: TRBJ2-1; cdr3_length: 12; d_call: .; v_call: TRBV5-1
cdr3_aa: CASTLYDRETQYF; cdr3_nt: TGTGCCTCCACTCTCTATGATCGGGAGACCCAGTACTTC; clone_size: .; j_call: TRBJ2-5; cdr3_length: 13; d_call: .; v_call: TRBV7-2
cdr3_aa: CSASNSYGYTF; cdr3_nt: TGCAGTGCTAGTAACAGTTATGGCTACACCTTC; clone_size: .; j_call: TRBJ1-2; cdr3_length: 11; d_call: .; v_call: TRBV20-1
cdr3_aa: CSALTGLRYNEQFF; cdr3_nt: TGCAGCGCTCTGACAGGGCTCCGATACAATGAGCAGTTCTTC; clone_size: few; j_call: TRBJ2-1; cdr3_length: 14; d_call: TRBD1; v_call: TRBV29-1
cdr3_aa: CASSSKGLAGSYNEQFF; cdr3_nt: TGTGCCAGCAGCTCCAAGGGCCTAGCGGGTTCCTACAATGAGCAGTTCTTC; clone_size: .; j_call: TRBJ2-1; cdr3_length: 17; d_call: TRBD2; v_call: TRBV7-2
cdr3_aa: CASSLGGLSLKTQYF; cdr3_nt: TGCGCCAGCAGCTTGGGGGGACTATCGCTAAAGACCCAGTACTTC; clone_size: .; j_call: TRBJ2-5; cdr3_length: 15; d_call: TRBD2; v_call: TRBV5-1
cdr3_aa: CSAESSRETQYF; cdr3_nt: TGCAGTGCTGAGTCTAGCAGGGAGACCCAGTACTTC; clone_size: few; j_call: TRBJ2-5; cdr3_length: 12; d_call: .; v_call: TRBV20-1